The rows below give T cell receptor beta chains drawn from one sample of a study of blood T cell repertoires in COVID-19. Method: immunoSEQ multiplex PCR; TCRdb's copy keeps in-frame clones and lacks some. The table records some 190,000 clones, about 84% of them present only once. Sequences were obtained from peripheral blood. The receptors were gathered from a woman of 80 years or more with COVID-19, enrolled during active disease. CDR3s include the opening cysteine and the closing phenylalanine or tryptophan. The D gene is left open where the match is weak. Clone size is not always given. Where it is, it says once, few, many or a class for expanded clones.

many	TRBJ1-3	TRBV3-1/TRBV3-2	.	CATRGAGNTIYF	TGTGCCACCCGGGGGGCTGGAAACACCATATATTTT
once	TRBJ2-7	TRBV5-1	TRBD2	CASSPGLAGGDHEQYF	TGCGCCAGCAGCCCTGGACTAGCGGGAGGGGACCACGAGCAGTACTTC
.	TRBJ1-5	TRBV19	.	CASRTDSYSNQPQHF	TGTGCCAGTAGAACAGACAGCTATAGCAATCAGCCCCAGCATTTT
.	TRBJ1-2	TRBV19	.	CASTSLAGSYYGYTF	TGTGCCAGTACGTCATTGGCGGGGTCCTATTATGGCTACACCTTC
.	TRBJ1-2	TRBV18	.	CASSPRGAQGGYTF	TGTGCCAGCTCACCTCGCGGGGCGCAGGGTGGCTACACCTTC
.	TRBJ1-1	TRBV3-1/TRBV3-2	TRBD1	CASSQDQRTGSTEAFF	TGTGCCAGCAGCCAAGATCAGAGGACAGGGTCCACTGAAGCTTTCTTT
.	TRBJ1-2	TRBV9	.	CASSVGAGYYGYTF	TGTGCCAGCAGCGTAGGGGCAGGCTACTATGGCTACACCTTC
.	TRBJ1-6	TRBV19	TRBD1	CASSGSRDSYNSPLHF	TGTGCCAGTAGCGGCAGTAGGGACAGCTATAATTCACCCCTCCACTTT
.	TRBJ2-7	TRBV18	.	CASSPTGDSEQYF	TGTGCCAGCTCTCCCACAGGGGACTCCGAGCAGTACTTC
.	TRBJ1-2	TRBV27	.	CASRLVGASGYTF	TGTGCCAGCAGACTAGTAGGTGCTTCTGGCTACACCTTC
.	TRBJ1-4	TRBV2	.	CASRGDFEKLFF	TGTGCCAGCAGAGGGGACTTTGAAAAACTGTTTTTT
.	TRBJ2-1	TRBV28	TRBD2	CASSSAGTSGNNEQFF	TGTGCCAGCAGTTCGGCCGGGACTAGCGGGAACAATGAGCAGTTCTTC
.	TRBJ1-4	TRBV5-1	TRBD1	CASSGGQGGEKLFF	TGCGCCAGCAGCGGGGGACAGGGAGGGGAAAAACTGTTTTTT
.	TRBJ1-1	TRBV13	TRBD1	CASSRQGGQTEAFF	TGTGCCAGCAGCCGACAGGGCGGTCAGACTGAAGCTTTCTTT
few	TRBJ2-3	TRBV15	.	CATSQTPTDTQYF	TGTGCCACCAGTCAGACACCCACAGATACGCAGTATTTT